This T cell receptor (beta chain) was sequenced in a study of T-cell memory formation after mild COVID-19. Background on the study: There were largely donor-specific TCR clusters.

Broader study findings: Balance between CD4 and CD8 was seen in clones contracting day 15 to 85, and a CD4+ lean was seen in later expanders. Some clones that responded were present in memory (sampled pre-infection), which suggests cross-reactive memory joined.

This clonotype was counted a single time. No antigen is known for it. Germline is not matched at one junction end, which may reflect a read error. The V gene's germline CDR1 is SGHAT and CDR2 FQDESV (reference sequence). The length of the CDR3 is 15 residues. 5'RACE, which relied on constant-segment primers, yielded TCR alpha and TCR beta cDNA libraries carrying sample barcodes and UMIs. TCRdb reprocessed the 5' RACE reads with MiXCR, giving one entry per CDR3 protein. The sample yields 110,000 to 150,000 distinct CDR3 sequences, more than 13% seen once. Sequenced sample: PBMCs or a T cell subset sorted from them (not recorded which). This receptor was taken from an adult woman who had mild COVID-19 (a few samples of this study predate the infection). Cell type and time point are not known. The chain carries TRBV11-1 and TRBJ2-1, with a tentative D call TRBD2 (6 bases). In DNA form, the CDR3 reads TGTGCCAGCAGCTTAGCGGGACTTTTCTACAATGACCAGTTCTTC. Translation gives CASSLAGLFYNDQFF.